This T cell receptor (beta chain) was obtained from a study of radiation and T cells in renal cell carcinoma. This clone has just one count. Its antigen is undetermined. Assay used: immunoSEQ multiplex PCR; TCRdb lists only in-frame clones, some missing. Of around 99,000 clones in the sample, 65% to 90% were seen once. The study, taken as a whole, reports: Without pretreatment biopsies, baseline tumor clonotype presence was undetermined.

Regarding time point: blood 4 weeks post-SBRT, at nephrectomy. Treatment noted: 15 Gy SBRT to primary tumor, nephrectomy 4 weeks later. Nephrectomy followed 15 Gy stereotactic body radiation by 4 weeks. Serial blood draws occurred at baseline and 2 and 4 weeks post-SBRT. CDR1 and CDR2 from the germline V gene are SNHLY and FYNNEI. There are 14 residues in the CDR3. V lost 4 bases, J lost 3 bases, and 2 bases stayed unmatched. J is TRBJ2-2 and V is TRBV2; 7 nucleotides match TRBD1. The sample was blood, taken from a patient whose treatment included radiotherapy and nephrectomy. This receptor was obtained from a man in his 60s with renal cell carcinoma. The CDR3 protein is CASSGDSYTGELFF. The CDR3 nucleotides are TGTGCCAGCAGTGGGGACAGTTACACCGGGGAGCTGTTTTTT. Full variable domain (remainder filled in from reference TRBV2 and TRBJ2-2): EPEVTQTPSHQVTQMGQEVILRCVPISNHLYFYWYRQILGQKVEFLVSFYNNEISEKSEIFDDQFSVERPDGSNFTLKIRSTKLEDSAMYFCASSGDSYTGELFFGEGSRLTVL.